Below, 32 T cell receptor beta chains from the same sample are listed, as sequenced in a study of shared clonotypes between healthy human individuals. Measured with immunoSEQ multiplex PCR; TCRdb has only the in-frame clones, and not every one. Of roughly 1,800,000 clones in the sample, about 95% were seen once. Naive CD8 isolation took CD45RO-negative cells positively selected for CCR7 and excluded terminally differentiated effector memory CD45RA+ cells. The material sequenced was naive CD8+ T cells sorted from blood. Receptor source: a man aged 18-30 years in good health.

The chain joins TRBV7-8 to TRBJ2-2; 10 bases map to TRBD2. Germline V gives CDR1 SGHVS, CDR2 FQNEAQ. This CDR3 has 18 amino acids. V was pared by 5 bases and J by 2 bases, with 11 bases of the junction left unmatched. For the CDR3, the DNA is TGTGCCAGCAGCCCGAGGGGTAGCGGGGGGCTTAACACCGGGGAGCTGTTTTTT. It yields the protein CASSPRGSGGLNTGELFF.

As to this clone: The same CDR3 can be traced to other DNA sequences in this sample. V usage is TRBV7-2 and J usage is TRBJ2-5, with 9 bases aligning to TRBD2. The ends lost 4 bases at V and 0 bases at J; junction bases unmatched: 3. This CDR3 is 15 amino acids long. Germline lookup yields CDR1 SGHTA and CDR2 FQGNSA. As DNA, the CDR3 is TGTGCCAGCAGCTCCGCGGGAGGGTACCAAGAGACCCAGTACTTC. This codes for CASSSAGGYQETQYF.

The CDR3 loop reads CASSLDTGLSRQETQYF. For the CDR3, the DNA is TGTGCCAGCAGCTTAGATACGGGACTCTCGCGACAAGAGACCCAGTACTTC. This chain links TRBV11-2 with TRBJ2-5; D possibly corresponds to TRBD2 (6 bases). V was clipped by 0 bases and J by 2 bases, with 16 bases between them. The CDR3 totals 17 residues. Germline V lookup: CDR1 SGHAT, CDR2 FQNNGV. The variable domain in full, completed from reference TRBV11-2 and TRBJ2-5, reads EAGVAQSPRYKIIEKRQSVAFWCNPISGHATLYWYQQILGQGPKLLIQFQNNGVVDDSQLPKDRFSAERLKGVDSTLKIQPAKLEDSAVYLCASSLDTGLSRQETQYFGPGTRLLVL.

This chain connects TRBV19 to TRBJ1-1, with D perhaps matching TRBD1 (6 bases). The V and J ends lost 0 bases and 5 bases respectively, with 13 bases between them. The CDR3 is 15 amino acids. CDR1 is LNHDA, CDR2 SQIVND, per germline (reference sequence). This chain's CDR3 is CASSIDPRGETEAFF. CDR3 DNA sequence: TGTGCCAGTAGTATAGATCCCAGGGGAGAGACTGAAGCTTTCTTT.

This sequence joins TRBV5-1 and TRBJ2-1, with 12 positions matching TRBD2. The junction had 9 bases not matched to a gene; V was cut back by 4 bases and J by 4 bases. Germline CDR1 reads SGHRS; CDR2 reads YFSETQ. This CDR3 comprises 17 residues. The CDR3: CASSPRLAGAPYNEQFF. CDR3 DNA: TGCGCCAGCAGCCCAAGACTAGCGGGGGCCCCTTACAATGAGCAGTTCTTC.

The chain is built from TRBV15 and TRBJ1-6; D is ambiguous. Germline V gene sequence: CDR1 LNHNV, CDR2 YYDKDF (reference sequence). V was cut by 0 bases and J by 9 bases, with 15 bases left in between. This CDR3 spans 16 amino acids. CDR3 DNA sequence: TGTGCCACCAGCAGAGATAAGACACGGGAGGGTTCACCCCTCCACTTT. It specifies CATSRDKTREGSPLHF.

This chain's CDR3 is CASSLRRDGSGNTIYF. CDR3 DNA sequence: TGTGCCAGCAGCTTGAGGCGGGACGGCTCTGGAAACACCATATATTTT. The chain links TRBV7-9 to TRBJ1-3; D might be TRBD1 (5 bases). This CDR3 contains 16 residues. The V gene's germline CDR1 is SEHNR and CDR2 FQNEAQ (reference sequence). With 3 bases removed from V and 0 bases from J, the gap between germline ends came to 12 bases.

Details on this clone: Other nucleotide sequences in the sample specify the same CDR3. The chain carries TRBV30 and TRBJ2-3; weak D call: TRBD2 (5 bases). V lost 0 bases to trimming and J lost 1 base, with 5 bases between them. Per the germline V gene, CDR1 is GTSNPN and CDR2 is SVGIG (reference sequence). CDR3 length equals 13 residues. CDR3 region: CAWSVLGTDTQYF. CDR3 nucleotide sequence: TGTGCCTGGAGTGTACTAGGCACAGATACGCAGTATTTT.

V usage is TRBV14 and J usage is TRBJ2-7, with a possible D match to TRBD1 (5 bases). Germline V gene sequence: CDR1 SGHDN, CDR2 FVKESK. This CDR3 region has 15 residues. The V end was cut by 3 bases, the J end by 2 bases, with 14 bases between. The CDR3 is CASSQIKDTTYEQYF. The CDR3 DNA follows: TGTGCCAGCAGCCAGATCAAGGACACAACCTACGAGCAGTACTTC.

This chain uses TRBV7-2 with TRBJ1-2, with TRBD1 identical over 9 bases. The CDR3 runs 16 residues. CDR1 is SGHTA, CDR2 FQGNSA, per germline. Germline trimming cut 5 bases from V and 4 bases from J; bases unmatched to any gene: 11. CDR3 sequence: CASSHHGNRGLYGYTF. The CDR3 DNA sequence: TGTGCCAGCAGCCACCATGGGAACAGGGGGCTCTATGGCTACACCTTC.

With respect to this clone: In the same sample, other DNA sequences code for this CDR3. The chain joins TRBV5-4 to TRBJ2-7; D remains unclear. V was trimmed by 4 bases and J by 6 bases, leaving 8 bases between them. Per germline, CDR1 SGHNT and CDR2 YYREEE (reference sequence). CDR3 size: 11 residues. The CDR3 DNA sequence: TGTGCCAGCAGCCTTGGTGGCGAGCAGTACTTC. This encodes CASSLGGEQYF.

The J gene is TRBJ1-1, the V gene TRBV4-1; D is perhaps TRBD1 (6 bases). This CDR3 has 15 residues. Germline V gives CDR1 MGHRA, CDR2 YSYEKL. V was trimmed by 4 bases and J by 1 base, leaving 13 bases between them. CDR3 sequence: CASSRTRQANTEAFF. The CDR3 DNA is TGCGCCAGCAGCCGAACCAGACAGGCGAACACTGAAGCTTTCTTT.

This sequence joins TRBV11-1 and TRBJ2-3; 9 nucleotides line up with TRBD1. This CDR3 contains 15 residues. Per the germline V gene, CDR1 is SGHAT and CDR2 is FQDESV (reference sequence). J was trimmed by 6 bases and V by 2 bases; bases with no gene match: 6. Here the CDR3 reads CASSLNRGPGDTQYF. In DNA form, the CDR3 reads TGTGCCAGCAGCTTAAACAGGGGGCCGGGGGATACGCAGTATTTT.

This rearrangement joins TRBV28 to TRBJ2-7; 12 positions agree with TRBD2. V shed 3 bases, J shed 4 bases, and the junction held 10 bases outside the gene matches. Germline assignment: CDR1 MDHEN and CDR2 SYDVKM. The CDR3 extends over 17 amino acids. Here the CDR3 reads CASSFGLAGGQKYEQYF. The CDR3 nucleotides read TGTGCCAGCAGTTTTGGTCTAGCGGGGGGGCAAAAATACGAGCAGTACTTC.

V is TRBV13 and J is TRBJ2-1; no clear D gene. Germline V gene sequence: CDR1 PRHDT, CDR2 FYEKMQ (reference sequence). The CDR3 is 12 amino acids. Trimming left V 9 bases short and J 9 bases short, with 15 bases between. The CDR3 DNA is TGTGCCAGTAAGATCTTTGGAAGTGAGCAGTTCTTC. This sequence encodes CASKIFGSEQFF.

The genes are TRBV4-3 and TRBJ1-1; the D is unclear. CDR3 size: 13 residues. Trimming cost V 4 bases and J 3 bases, with 9 bases left between them. The V gene's germline CDR1 is LGHNA and CDR2 YSLEER. Here the CDR3 DNA reads TGCGCCAGCAGCCGAGCGGCCCACACTGAAGCTTTCTTT. It codes for CASSRAAHTEAFF.

The rearrangement uses TRBV2 and TRBJ1-1; D may be TRBD1 (5 bases). CDR3 length: 15 residues. Trimming stripped 5 bases from V and 3 bases from J, with 16 bases between. Germline-derived CDR1 and CDR2 are SNHLY and FYNNEI. CDR3 protein: CASSSGGWSYTEAFF. Here the CDR3 DNA reads TGTGCCAGCAGTTCGGGGGGGTGGAGCTACACTGAAGCTTTCTTT.

J is TRBJ2-2 and V is TRBV25-1, with D uncertain. The CDR3 contains 11 residues. Germline lookup yields CDR1 MGHDK and CDR2 SYGVNS. Trimming removed 8 bases from V and 6 bases from J, with 7 bases in between. The CDR3 DNA follows: TGTGCCAGCGAAAAGGCCGGGGAGCTGTTTTTT. Protein: CASEKAGELFF.

The chain links TRBV7-9 to TRBJ2-1; no clear D gene. CDR1 and CDR2 (germline): SEHNR, FQNEAQ (reference sequence). This CDR3 contains 15 residues. The V and J ends lost 5 bases and 5 bases respectively, with 16 bases between them. CDR3 residues: CASSPPRVKDNEQFF. The CDR3 DNA sequence: TGTGCCAGCAGCCCACCCCGGGTTAAAGACAATGAGCAGTTCTTC.

The chain uses TRBV12-1 and TRBJ1-2. TRBV12-1 is described as a pseudogene. The CDR3 totals 18 residues. The CDR3 region is CASSHPRDRPLSNYGYTF. The CDR3 nucleotides are TGTGCCAGCAGCCATCCCCGGGACCGCCCGCTCAGTAACTATGGCTACACCTTC.

In its sample, this clone was seen a few times. This chain joins TRBV11-2 and TRBJ1-5; weak D call: TRBD1 (6 bases). The V gene lost 4 bases and the J gene lost 6 bases, with 10 bases spanning the gap. The CDR3 spans 13 residues. The V gene's germline CDR1 is SGHAT and CDR2 FQNNGV. CDR3: CASSSGRGQPQHF. CDR3 sequence (DNA): TGTGCCAGCAGCTCGGGCAGGGGTCAGCCCCAGCATTTT.

The CDR3 is CASSLDGYTAETQYF. The CDR3 DNA is TGTGCCAGCAGCTTAGACGGTTATACGGCGGAGACCCAGTACTTC. This chain connects TRBV7-3 to TRBJ2-5, with unresolved D. The V gene's germline CDR1 is SGHTA and CDR2 FQGTGA. With 2 bases removed from V and 5 bases from J, the gap between germline ends came to 15 bases. There are 15 residues in the CDR3. The full variable domain, its missing parts supplied by reference TRBV7-3 and TRBJ2-5, is GAGVSQTPSNKVTEKGKYVELRCDPISGHTALYWYRQSLGQGPEFLIYFQGTGAADDSGLPNDRFFAVRPEGSVSTLKIQRTERGDSAVYLCASSLDGYTAETQYFGPGTRLLVL.

This clone came up once. The V call is TRBV7-8, the J call TRBJ2-3; weak D call: TRBD2 (5 bases). The germline V gene encodes CDR1 SGHVS and CDR2 FQNEAQ. V gave up 3 bases and J gave up 1 base, with 8 bases separating them. CDR3 size: 14 residues. CDR3 in DNA: TGTGCCAGCAGCTTCGGGGTGGGCACAGATACGCAGTATTTT. This codes for CASSFGVGTDTQYF. The full variable domain, rest sourced from reference TRBV7-8 and TRBJ2-3, is GAGVSQSPRYKVAKRGQDVALRCDPISGHVSLFWYQQALGQGPEFLTYFQNEAQLDKSGLPSDRFFAERPEGSVSTLKIQRTQQEDSAVYLCASSFGVGTDTQYFGPGTRLTVL.

The CDR3 region has the DNA TGTGCCAGCAGCTTATATGGGGGGGCTCATGGCTACACCTTC. It codes for CASSLYGGAHGYTF. The chain joins TRBV7-8 to TRBJ1-2; tentatively, D is TRBD1 (6 bases). Trimming pared 2 bases from V and 6 bases from J, leaving 13 bases between. Germline V lookup: CDR1 SGHVS, CDR2 FQNEAQ. This CDR3 is built from 14 residues.

The rearrangement uses TRBV2 and TRBJ1-2; D uncertain. Germline lookup yields CDR1 SNHLY and CDR2 FYNNEI. The CDR3 loop spans 11 amino acids. V was trimmed by 10 bases and J by 6 bases, leaving 12 bases between them. The CDR3 nucleotides read TGTGCCACCTATGTACCCGATGGCTACACCTTC. Its protein product is CATYVPDGYTF.

Worth noting for this clone: This same CDR3 is encoded by further DNA sequences in the sample. J is TRBJ2-2 and V is TRBV28; possibly TRBD1 for D (6 bases). Trimming pared 5 bases from V and 4 bases from J, leaving 11 bases between. Germline V gene data show CDR1 as MDHEN and CDR2 as SYDVKM. The CDR3 sequence is 14 residues long. The CDR3 nucleotides read TGTGCCAGCAGTCTCAGGGGCGGCACCGGGGAGCTGTTTTTT. Encoded protein: CASSLRGGTGELFF.

The chain couples TRBV5-1 to TRBJ2-7; TRBD2 is a possible D gene (5 bases). Germline V gene sequence: CDR1 SGHRS, CDR2 YFSETQ. The CDR3 covers 14 residues. With 0 bases removed from V and 2 bases from J, the gap between germline ends came to 9 bases. CDR3 protein: CASSLGAGPYEQYF. In nucleotides, the CDR3 is TGCGCCAGCAGCTTGGGGGCGGGCCCCTACGAGCAGTACTTC.

Notes on this clone: This sample also contains other DNA sequences that code for the same CDR3. The chain has TRBV9 and TRBJ1-4; TRBD1 matches 7 bases. Germline trimming cut 3 bases from V and 0 bases from J; bases unmatched to any gene: 2. The CDR3 is 15 amino acids. The germline gives CDR1 SGDLS, CDR2 YYNGEE. CDR3 sequence reads: CASSAGGATNEKLFF. The CDR3 nucleotides are TGTGCCAGCAGCGCAGGGGGTGCAACTAATGAAAAACTGTTTTTT.

The rearrangement links TRBV6-5 to TRBJ1-2; 7 bases are shared with TRBD1. The J segment lost 8 bases and the V segment lost 6 bases, leaving 6 bases of the junction unmatched. The CDR3 length is 12 residues. The germline gives CDR1 MNHEY, CDR2 SVGAGI. CDR3 loop: CASSPAGGGYTF. In nucleotides, the CDR3 is TGTGCCAGCAGCCCCGCAGGGGGGGGCTACACCTTC.

The chain recombines TRBV7-9 with TRBJ2-1; D is undetermined. The germline V and J ends were trimmed by 1 base and 6 bases, with 7 bases remaining between them. This CDR3 contains 13 residues. In germline, CDR1 is SEHNR, CDR2 FQNEAQ (reference sequence). The CDR3 loop reads CASSLDYANEQFF. DNA of the CDR3: TGTGCCAGCAGCTTAGACTACGCCAATGAGCAGTTCTTC.

This clone appeared once. The CDR3 DNA reads as TGCGCCAGCAGCCAAGTTATTGGGGACAGGGTGAATGAGCAGTTCTTC. Translating gives CASSQVIGDRVNEQFF. The rearrangement links TRBV4-1 to TRBJ2-1, with 9 bases fitting TRBD1. Germline CDR1 and CDR2: MGHRA and YSYEKL. V trimming: 1 base; J trimming: 7 bases; junction bases outside the gene matches: 8. The CDR3 is made up of 16 amino acids.

J is TRBJ1-3 and V is TRBV28, with D hard to call. CDR3 length: 15 residues. V lost 6 bases and J 0 bases, leaving 12 bases between the germline ends. Germline CDR1 MDHEN, CDR2 SYDVKM. The CDR3 spells CASRPDSNSGNTIYF. DNA for the CDR3: TGTGCCAGCAGACCGGACTCAAACTCTGGAAACACCATATATTTT.